These T cell receptor beta chains were read from a single sample in a study of control samples from healthy donors and cancer patients. Measured with immunoSEQ multiplex PCR; TCRdb has only the in-frame clones, and not every one. The sample has about 55,000 clones, 88% seen once; the top ten hold more than 3.5%. The sample taken for sequencing was blood. The origin of the receptors is a man in his fifties or sixties in good health. Each CDR3 is given with its conserved first and last residue. D genes are given only for firm matches. Not every row has a clone size; where given, it reads once, few, many or a size class.

CDR3 protein | CDR3 DNA | V gene | clone size | J gene | D gene
CASSLVINSPLHF | TGTGCCAGCAGCTTAGTAATAAATTCACCCCTCCACTTT | TRBV7-3 | . | TRBJ1-6 | .
CASSPQDRLGQETQYF | TGTGCCAGCAGCCCACAGGACAGACTGGGGCAAGAGACCCAGTACTTC | TRBV9 | few | TRBJ2-5 | .
CASSSGQGNTEAFF | TGTGCCAGCAGCTCAGGACAGGGGAACACTGAAGCTTTCTTT | TRBV7-9 | . | TRBJ1-1 | TRBD1
CASSPANGYEQYF | TGTGCCAGCAGCCCAGCAAATGGCTACGAGCAGTACTTC | TRBV11-3 | . | TRBJ2-7 | .
CASRGRSGANVLTF | TGTGCCAGCAGGGGCCGCTCTGGGGCCAACGTCCTGACTTTC | TRBV28 | few | TRBJ2-6 | .
CASSQDENRGESTNEKLFF | TGCGCCAGCAGCCAAGACGAGAACAGGGGGGAATCAACTAATGAAAAACTGTTTTTT | TRBV4-1 | . | TRBJ1-4 | TRBD1
CASSLTEIWGRETQYF | TGTGCCAGCTCACTAACAGAAATCTGGGGTCGAGAGACCCAGTACTTC | TRBV18 | . | TRBJ2-5 | .
CASSPGTSDTDTQYF | TGTGCCAGCAGTCCCGGGACTAGTGACACAGATACGCAGTATTTT | TRBV6-5 | . | TRBJ2-3 | TRBD2
CASSFFGLGTDTQYF | TGTGCCAGCAGCTTCTTCGGACTAGGAACAGATACGCAGTATTTT | TRBV7-3 | . | TRBJ2-3 | TRBD2
CASRRVSGPGGAGNEKLFF | TGTGCCAGCAGGCGGGTTTCCGGGCCAGGGGGCGCCGGTAATGAAAAACTGTTTTTT | TRBV7-2 | . | TRBJ1-4 | TRBD1
CASSSHPGLDYEQYF | TGTGCCAGCAGCTCTCATCCGGGACTAGATTACGAGCAGTACTTC | TRBV9 | . | TRBJ2-7 | TRBD2
CASSSTTPPGQGPYGYTF | TGTGCCAGCAGTTCAACCACACCTCCGGGACAGGGGCCCTATGGCTACACCTTC | TRBV27 | . | TRBJ1-2 | TRBD1
CASSSNLAGEGQETQYF | TGTGCCAGCAGCTCCAACCTAGCGGGGGAGGGCCAAGAGACCCAGTACTTC | TRBV7-2 | . | TRBJ2-5 | TRBD2
CASSLGTGSSYEQYF | TGTGCCAGCTCCCTGGGGACAGGGAGCTCCTACGAGCAGTACTTC | TRBV18 | . | TRBJ2-7 | TRBD1
CASSLGLAGGEQFF | TGTGCCAGCAGCTTAGGCCTAGCGGGAGGCGAGCAGTTCTTC | TRBV11-2 | . | TRBJ2-1 | TRBD2
CASSLLGLAGSIRSEQYF | TGTGCCAGCAGCCTGCTCGGGCTAGCGGGCTCCATAAGGTCCGAGCAGTACTTC | TRBV27 | . | TRBJ2-7 | TRBD2
CATSDLTGQGNNEQFF | TGTGCCACCAGTGATTTGACGGGACAGGGGAACAATGAGCAGTTCTTC | TRBV24-1 | . | TRBJ2-1 | TRBD1
CASSHPLVSETSTDTQYF | TGTGCCAGCAGCCATCCCCTTGTCAGTGAAACTAGCACAGATACGCAGTATTTT | TRBV3-1/TRBV3-2 | . | TRBJ2-3 | .
CASSLSTVLVNTEAFF | TGCGCCAGCAGCTTGAGCACCGTATTGGTGAACACTGAAGCTTTCTTT | TRBV5-1 | . | TRBJ1-1 | .
CASSQDPGLAGGSYEQYF | TGCGCCAGCAGCCAAGATCCGGGACTAGCGGGGGGTTCCTACGAGCAGTACTTC | TRBV4-1 | few | TRBJ2-7 | TRBD2
CASSYGFEGILYGYTF | TGTGCCAGCAGTTACGGTTTCGAGGGGATCCTCTATGGCTACACCTTC | TRBV6-2/TRBV6-3 | few | TRBJ1-2 | .
CASSQASGQGNGNTIYF | TGCGCCAGCAGCCAAGCTAGCGGGCAGGGGAATGGAAACACCATATATTTT | TRBV4-3 | . | TRBJ1-3 | .
CASRPPGLTGADTQYF | TGTGCCAGTAGGCCTCCGGGACTCACGGGGGCAGATACGCAGTATTTT | TRBV19 | . | TRBJ2-3 | .
CASNRDLRDEQYF | TGTGCCAGCAACAGGGACCTCCGGGACGAGCAGTACTTC | TRBV7-9 | . | TRBJ2-7 | .
CASSPKGVTQYF | TGTGCCAGCAGCCCCAAGGGGGTGACCCAGTACTTC | TRBV14 | . | TRBJ2-5 | .
CASSLTPGGQGNSPLHF | TGTGCCAGCAGCCTCACTCCAGGGGGACAGGGTAATTCACCCCTCCACTTT | TRBV9 | . | TRBJ1-6 | TRBD1
CASSAPGRFYEQYF | TGTGCCAGCAGCGCCCCGGGACGGTTCTACGAGCAGTACTTC | TRBV7-9 | . | TRBJ2-7 | .
CASSSRAAGGTYEQYF | TGTGCCAGCAGCTCTCGAGCGGCAGGTGGGACCTACGAGCAGTACTTC | TRBV5-6 | few | TRBJ2-7 | .
CARGPRDYGYTF | TGTGCCAGGGGCCCCAGGGACTATGGCTACACCTTC | TRBV27 | . | TRBJ1-2 | .
CASRPTGGGRTDTQYF | TGTGCCAGCAGGCCGACAGGGGGCGGGAGAACAGATACGCAGTATTTT | TRBV5-6 | . | TRBJ2-3 | TRBD1
CASSVGDNYGYTF | TGTGCCAGCAGCGTAGGAGACAACTATGGCTACACCTTC | TRBV9 | once | TRBJ1-2 | .
CASSPPGGEAFF | TGTGCCAGCTCACCACCAGGAGGGGAAGCTTTCTTT | TRBV18 | . | TRBJ1-1 | .
CASSYSTGGYEQYF | TGTGCCAGCAGTTATTCGACAGGCGGCTACGAGCAGTACTTC | TRBV6-6 | . | TRBJ2-7 | .
CATSESGGYNEKLFF | TGTGCCACCAGTGAGTCAGGGGGTTATAATGAAAAACTGTTTTTT | TRBV24-1 | . | TRBJ1-4 | TRBD1
CASSPGTGHEQYF | TGTGCCAGCTCACCCGGGACAGGCCACGAGCAGTACTTC | TRBV18 | . | TRBJ2-7 | TRBD1
CASSQGALETQYF | TGTGCCAGCAGCCAGGGCGCGTTGGAGACCCAGTACTTC | TRBV14 | once | TRBJ2-5 | .
CATRFNDRDEAFF | TGTGCCACCAGATTCAACGACAGGGATGAAGCTTTCTTT | TRBV24-1 | . | TRBJ1-1 | TRBD1
CATTSGLPNQPQHF | TGTGCCACCACCTCGGGTCTACCTAATCAGCCCCAGCATTTT | TRBV24-1 | once | TRBJ1-5 | .
CATSPAGQGIYGYTF | TGTGCCACCTCGCCCGCGGGACAGGGAATTTATGGCTACACCTTC | TRBV24-1 | . | TRBJ1-2 | TRBD1
CASRWDILNTEAFF | TGTGCCAGCAGGTGGGACATATTGAACACTGAAGCTTTCTTT | TRBV6-6 | . | TRBJ1-1 | .
CASSQDYRGNNEKLFF | TGCGCCAGCAGCCAAGATTACAGGGGAAATAATGAAAAACTGTTTTTT | TRBV4-3 | . | TRBJ1-4 | TRBD1
CSASGGQGYTF | TGCAGTGCTAGTGGGGGGCAGGGCTACACCTTC | TRBV20-1 | . | TRBJ1-2 | .
CASSYDRNTEAFF | TGTGCCAGCAGCTACGACAGGAACACTGAAGCTTTCTTT | TRBV7-2 | . | TRBJ1-1 | .
CASSPSGSGAYEQYF | TGTGCCAGCAGCCCCTCTGGTAGCGGGGCCTACGAGCAGTACTTC | TRBV3-1/TRBV3-2 | . | TRBJ2-7 | TRBD2
CASSYQQRHEAFF | TGTGCCAGCAGTTACCAACAGCGTCATGAAGCTTTCTTT | TRBV6-6 | . | TRBJ1-1 | .
CASSVVSSGRANEQFF | TGTGCCAGCAGCGTAGTGTCTAGCGGGAGGGCCAATGAGCAGTTCTTC | TRBV9 | . | TRBJ2-1 | TRBD2
CASSSLQQGPNIQYF | TGTGCCAGCAGTTCCCTCCAACAGGGTCCCAACATTCAGTACTTC | TRBV6-5 | . | TRBJ2-4 | .
CASSTSGTGPNIQYF | TGTGCCAGCTCCACCTCCGGGACAGGCCCCAACATTCAGTACTTC | TRBV28 | . | TRBJ2-4 | TRBD1